The sequence of this T cell receptor (beta chain) was determined in a study of blood T cell repertoires in COVID-19. Across the study: Both acute and convalescent COVID-19 samples were obtained from the United States, Italy and Spain. From T cells, B-cell-depleted T cells, or PBMCs came the material, which was cDNA or gDNA.

Original handling: Quantification of nucleated cells was approximated via reference gene primer amplification. This table comes from immunoSEQ multiplex PCR, and its TCRdb copy is limited to in-frame clones, with some not included. For V, J and clone size, that table is used; D and trimming come from the DNA. The sample consists of about 300,000 clones, around 89% of them appearing once. The V end was cut by 3 bases, the J end by 1 base, with 10 bases between. Germline V gene data show CDR1 as MNHEY and CDR2 as SVGAGI. The CDR3 length is 14 residues. Sample: peripheral blood. This sequence joins TRBV6-5 and TRBJ2-7; perhaps TRBD1 as D (6 bases). The clonotype was recovered from a woman in her thirties who had recovered from COVID-19. CDR3 nucleotide sequence: TGTGCCAGCAGTTATAAACAGGGATCCTACGAGCAGTACTTC. Translating gives CASSYKQGSYEQYF.